This T cell receptor (beta chain) comes out of a study of T cell responses to AZD1222 COVID-19 vaccine. Findings of the study overall: Baseline seropositivity occurred in only a handful of AZD1222 recipients. Donors were mostly white British, more females; clonal diversity possibly underestimated.

Of note for this clone: The antigen remains unidentified.

Assay used: immunoSEQ multiplex PCR; TCRdb lists only in-frame clones, some missing. The sample carries roughly 100,000 clones, 70% to 90% recorded once. This sequence originates from an adult in good health. The specimen was peripheral blood, collected on day 0 of AZD1222 vaccination.

CDR3 region: CASSPDRTGYEQYF. The CDR3 nucleotides are TGTGCCAGCAGCCCCGACCGGACAGGGTACGAGCAGTACTTC. The J gene is TRBJ2-7, the V gene TRBV7-2; 8 nucleotides line up with TRBD1. There are 14 residues in the CDR3. Trimming removed 5 bases from V and 4 bases from J; junction bases left unmatched: 7. The germline V gene encodes CDR1 SGHTA and CDR2 FQGNSA.